The 3 T cell receptor beta chains listed next were all sequenced from one sample in a study of blood T cell repertoires in COVID-19 (dated by TCRdb to between 2020 and 2021). The receptor library was made with the immunoSEQ multiplex PCR assay. The immuneACCESS repertoire file appears here via TCRdb, limited to in-frame rearrangements. These files lack a portion of the clones; in checked studies, under half of the deficit traces to unresolved V genes, and the cause of the others is not known. The sample table contains approximately 190,000 clones; only one count was recorded for approximately 85% of them. The ten largest clones add up to roughly 4.6% of the sample. What was sequenced was peripheral blood. The receptors derive from a woman between 65 and 79 years old with active or convalescent COVID-19.

This clone was seen a single time. V and J are TRBV19 and TRBJ1-5, with TRBD1 matching over 8 bases. Per germline, CDR1 LNHDA and CDR2 SQIVND (reference sequence). The CDR3 spans 18 residues. With 4 bases clipped from V and 5 bases from J, the junction kept 16 bases outside the gene matches. The CDR3 coding sequence is TGTGCCAGTAGTACAGGGGGCTATCCTGCTAGGGGCCATCAGCCCCAGCATTTT. Protein product: CASSTGGYPARGHQPQHF.

This sequence joins TRBV27 and TRBJ2-6; the D is unclear. There are 17 residues in the CDR3. Germline V CDR1 and CDR2: MNHEY, SMNVEV (reference sequence). Trimming left V 5 bases short and J 0 bases short, with 14 bases between. The DNA of the CDR3 is TGTGCCAGCAGTCCTTGGCGGAGTATCTCTGGGGCCAACGTCCTGACTTTC. Its translation is CASSPWRSISGANVLTF.

The V gene is TRBV24-1, the J gene TRBJ2-2; D is undetermined. The germline gives CDR1 KGHDR, CDR2 SFDVKD. V gave up 1 base and J gave up 3 bases, with 8 bases separating them. The CDR3 extends over 15 amino acids. The CDR3 DNA sequence: TGTGCCACCAGTGATTTATGGCCAGACACCGGGGAGCTGTTTTTT. It encodes CATSDLWPDTGELFF.